A single sample gave rise to the 27 T cell receptor beta chains below, sequenced in a study of human T cells and chemical hapten exposure. It was the library that attached unique molecular identifiers to individual cDNA molecules. TCRdb recomputed calls from the reads with MiXCR, one row per CDR3 protein. The table includes about 120,000 distinct CDR3 sequences, about 7.7% detected once. Before extraction, the whole blood was not fractionated, and total RNA was taken from it. Sequences were obtained from whole blood. The receptors were sampled from a human donor in good health. Some clones in this sample may be carry-over from other donors' samples.

This clonotype showed up many times. The chain uses TRBV6-6 and TRBJ2-3, with D possibly being TRBD1 (6 bases). Trimming shortened V by 6 bases and J by 3 bases, and 10 bases separated the two germline ends. CDR3 size: 13 residues. Per the germline V gene, CDR1 is MNHNY and CDR2 is SVGAGI (reference sequence). The CDR3 protein is CASSYGQTDTQYF. As DNA, the CDR3 is TGTGCCAGCAGCTACGGACAGACAGATACGCAGTATTTT.

This clonotype was counted many times. The chain uses TRBV15 and TRBJ1-1; unclear D gene. CDR1 LNHNV and CDR2 YYDKDF come from the germline V gene (reference sequence). The CDR3 sequence is 13 residues long. V was clipped by 6 bases and J by 5 bases, with 13 bases between them. CDR3 sequence: CATSKEWGTEAFF. CDR3 sequence (DNA): TGTGCCACCAGTAAAGAATGGGGAACTGAAGCTTTCTTT.

This clonotype was detected many times. The rearrangement uses TRBV20-1 and TRBJ2-6; D may be TRBD1 (5 bases). This CDR3 spans 15 amino acids. V lost 3 bases and J lost 1, with 10 bases in between. Per the germline V gene, CDR1 is DFQATT and CDR2 is SNEGSKA (reference sequence). The CDR3 is CSARPRESGANVLTF. The CDR3 DNA sequence: TGCAGTGCTAGGCCCAGGGAATCTGGGGCCAACGTCCTGACTTTC.

The rearrangement uses TRBV6-5 and TRBJ1-6; unclear D gene. This CDR3 is 18 amino acids long. In germline, CDR1 is MNHEY, CDR2 SVGAGI. The V and J ends lost 0 bases and 0 bases respectively, with 12 bases between them. The CDR3, as DNA: TGTGCCAGCAGTTACTCGAAGTTAGGCAGCTCCTATAATTCACCCCTCCACTTT. As protein: CASSYSKLGSSYNSPLHF.

The J gene is TRBJ2-6, the V gene TRBV7-8, with TRBD2 as a possible D gene (5 bases). V lost 7 bases to trimming and J lost 0 bases, with 16 bases between them. The V gene's germline CDR1 is SGHVS and CDR2 FQNEAQ. The CDR3 loop spans 17 amino acids. The CDR3 DNA is TGTGCCAGCACCCTTGAGGGATCTGACTCTGGGGCCAACGTCCTGACTTTC. It specifies CASTLEGSDSGANVLTF.

This clonotype was recorded many times. The V call is TRBV25-1, the J call TRBJ1-2, with 8 bases matching TRBD1. Germline V gene lookup returns CDR1 MGHDK and CDR2 SYGVNS. CDR3 length equals 13 residues. V gave up 2 bases and J gave up 7 bases; unmatched junction bases: 3. The CDR3 loop reads CASSEAGGIGYTF. The CDR3 DNA is TGTGCCAGCAGTGAAGCAGGGGGCATTGGCTACACCTTC.

This clonotype was picked up a small number of times. The chain carries TRBV6-6 and TRBJ2-1; no definite D call. The CDR3 extends over 12 amino acids. CDR1 MNHNY and CDR2 SVGAGI come from the germline V gene (reference sequence). The ends were cut back, 7 bases at V and 7 bases at J, with 11 bases in the middle. The CDR3 here is CASTHTMNEQFF. CDR3 DNA sequence: TGTGCCAGCACCCACACGATGAATGAGCAGTTCTTC.

This clonotype has ten or more counts. This chain joins TRBV12-3 or TRBV12-4 and TRBJ1-4; D gene uncertain. Trimming pared 1 base from V and 0 bases from J, leaving 18 bases between. This CDR3 has 19 residues. The CDR3 DNA reads TGTGCCAGCAGTTTAGGGGAGTGGCGGGGTAGCGCAACTAATGAAAAACTGTTTTTT. Translating it yields CASSLGEWRGSATNEKLFF.

This clonotype was detected ten times or more. This chain uses TRBV29-1 with TRBJ2-5; D uncertain. CDR1 is SQVTM, CDR2 ANQGSEA, per germline. Trimming removed 1 base at V and 0 bases at J, with 6 bases between. CDR3 length: 13 amino acids. The CDR3 DNA is TGCAGCGTTGAAGGCAGGTACCAAGAGACCCAGTACTTC. Amino acids: CSVEGRYQETQYF.

This clonotype turned up a few times. The chain couples TRBV7-9 to TRBJ2-5, with 8 bases aligning to TRBD1. V trimming: 4 bases; J trimming: 5 bases; junction bases outside the gene matches: 12. Germline V gene lookup returns CDR1 SEHNR and CDR2 FQNEAQ (reference sequence). The CDR3 extends over 16 amino acids. The CDR3 protein is CASSSTGQGAGETQYF. CDR3 nucleotide sequence: TGTGCCAGCAGCTCGACAGGGCAGGGGGCCGGGGAGACCCAGTACTTC.

The J gene is TRBJ2-5, the V gene TRBV20-1, with D tentatively TRBD2 (5 bases). CDR1 and CDR2 (germline): DFQATT, SNEGSKA (reference sequence). This CDR3 is 13 amino acids long. V lost 1 base to trimming and J lost 4 bases, with 10 bases between them. The CDR3 reads CSARGSLAETQYF. The CDR3 DNA is TGCAGTGCTAGAGGGAGTCTAGCAGAGACCCAGTACTTC.

This clonotype has at least ten counts. The DNA for the CDR3 is TGCAGTGCTCACGTCCTCCAGTCTAATGAAAAACTGTTTTTT. Protein: CSAHVLQSNEKLFF. The chain joins TRBV20-1 to TRBJ1-4; D not certain. CDR1 is DFQATT, CDR2 SNEGSKA, per germline (reference sequence). Trimming removed 5 bases at V and 3 bases at J, with 13 bases between. The CDR3 runs 14 residues.

This clonotype was picked up many times. V gene TRBV2 combines with J gene TRBJ1-2; tentatively, D is TRBD1 (5 bases). The CDR3 loop spans 15 amino acids. V shed 8 bases and J shed 0 bases, with 16 bases lying between them. Germline CDR1 is SNHLY and CDR2 is FYNNEI. The CDR3 coding sequence is TGTGCCAGCTACAAGGGGACTGTTGCTAACTATGGCTACACCTTC. Its translation: CASYKGTVANYGYTF. Full variable domain (rest looked up from reference TRBV2 and TRBJ1-2): EPEVTQTPSHQVTQMGQEVILRCVPISNHLYFYWYRQILGQKVEFLVSFYNNEISEKSEIFDDQFSVERPDGSNFTLKIRSTKLEDSAMYFCASYKGTVANYGYTFGSGTRLTVV.

The V gene is TRBV12-3 or TRBV12-4, the J gene TRBJ2-1; D call uncertain. V lost 0 bases to trimming and J lost 12 bases, with 9 bases between them. This CDR3 comprises 12 residues. The CDR3 spells CASSLALSGQFF. The CDR3 DNA reads as TGTGCCAGCAGTTTAGCGCTATCAGGGCAGTTCTTC.

This clonotype was counted a few times. This CDR3 is CASSSSGTTSYEQYF. DNA of the CDR3: TGTGCCAGCAGTTCTTCCGGGACTACCTCCTACGAGCAGTACTTC. The chain couples TRBV28 to TRBJ2-7; 7 nucleotides line up with TRBD2. The CDR3 extends over 15 amino acids. CDR1 is MDHEN, CDR2 SYDVKM, per germline. J was trimmed by 0 bases and V by 4 bases; bases with no gene match: 6.

Ten or more counts support this clonotype. The genes are TRBV10-3 and TRBJ2-7; no reliable D call. The germline V gene encodes CDR1 ENHRY and CDR2 SYGVKD. The CDR3 contains 11 residues. V gave up 2 bases and J gave up 6 bases, with 5 bases separating them. The CDR3 DNA reads TGTGCCATCAGTGAGCTAGGCGAGCAGTACTTC. It translates to CAISELGEQYF.

This clonotype turned up a few times. V usage is TRBV10-3 and J usage is TRBJ1-5; tentatively, D is TRBD1 (5 bases). V lost 2 bases to trimming and J lost 7 bases, with 12 bases between them. The CDR3 spans 14 residues. Looked up from germline, CDR1 is ENHRY and CDR2 is SYGVKD. CDR3 bases: TGTGCCATCAGTGAGCGCAGGGATGAACAGCCCCAGCATTTT. Its protein is CAISERRDEQPQHF.

DNA for the CDR3: TGTGCCAGCAGTTACTCGAAGCGGCAGGGCTCCACAGATACGCAGTATTTT. It translates to CASSYSKRQGSTDTQYF. The V and J genes are TRBV6-2 or TRBV6-3 and TRBJ2-3; D may correspond to TRBD1 or TRBD2 (5 bases each). The CDR3 has 17 residues. The germline V gene has CDR1 MNHEY and CDR2 SVGEGT. Trimming removed 0 bases at V and 2 bases at J, with 15 bases between.

The chain employs TRBV2 and TRBJ1-4, with D unclear. Trimming shortened V by 5 bases and J by 7 bases, and 17 bases separated the two germline ends. The V gene's germline CDR1 is SNHLY and CDR2 FYNNEI. There are 15 residues in the CDR3. The CDR3 reads CASSPSDPQSEKLFF. For the CDR3, the DNA is TGTGCCAGCAGTCCTTCGGATCCTCAATCTGAAAAACTGTTTTTT.

Comments on this clonotype: This may be a read error, as it is one base from a much larger clone. V is TRBV6-5 and J is TRBJ1-5; D is unclear. The CDR3 covers 14 residues. Trimming took 8 bases from V and 2 from J, leaving 13 bases between them. Germline CDR1 reads MNHEY; CDR2 reads SVGAGI. The CDR3 nucleotides are TGTGCCAGCGGTCCAGACATACGCAATCAGCCCCAGCATTTT. Translation gives CASGPDIRNQPQHF.

This clonotype has at least ten counts. The chain has TRBV27 and TRBJ1-1; D may be TRBD1 (5 bases). Trimming took off 6 bases at V and 6 bases at J, with 11 bases between the two ends. The germline V gene encodes CDR1 MNHEY and CDR2 SMNVEV (reference sequence). This CDR3 contains 12 residues. CDR3 protein: CASRQGFAEAFF. The CDR3 nucleotides are TGTGCCAGCAGGCAGGGATTTGCTGAAGCTTTCTTT.

This clonotype occurred many times. The gene calls are TRBV5-6 and TRBJ2-6; D is undetermined. The V end was cut by 4 bases, the J end by 0 bases, with 8 bases between. The CDR3 loop spans 15 amino acids. Germline values: CDR1 SGHDT, CDR2 YYEEEE. As DNA, the CDR3 is TGTGCCAGCAGCCTTTGGAACTCTGGGGCCAACGTCCTGACTTTC. This encodes CASSLWNSGANVLTF.

The V gene is TRBV6-6, the J gene TRBJ2-1, with 7 bases matching TRBD2. The CDR3 length is 15 residues. Germline loops: CDR1 MNHNY, CDR2 SVGAGI (reference sequence). V shed 0 bases, J shed 4 bases, and the junction held 3 bases outside the gene matches. In DNA form, the CDR3 reads TGTGCCAGCAGTTACTCCCAGCGGGATTACAATGAGCAGTTCTTC. Translating gives CASSYSQRDYNEQFF.

Ten or more counts support this clonotype. The CDR3 loop reads CASSLVTHRRGSHSYEQYF. CDR3 bases: TGTGCCAGCAGCTTAGTTACCCACCGAAGGGGTTCCCACTCCTACGAGCAGTACTTC. J is TRBJ2-7 and V is TRBV7-2; D is perhaps TRBD1 (5 bases). This CDR3 is 19 amino acids long. V was pared by 1 base and J by 0 bases, with 22 bases between. Germline lookup yields CDR1 SGHTA and CDR2 FQGNSA. The variable domain in full, completed from reference TRBV7-2 and TRBJ2-7, reads GAGVSQSPSNKVTEKGKDVELRCDPISGHTALYWYRQSLGQGLEFLIYFQGNSAPDKSGLPSDRFSAERTGGSVSTLTIQRTQQEDSAVYLCASSLVTHRRGSHSYEQYFGPGTRLTVT.

V is TRBV4-2 and J is TRBJ1-1; unclear D gene. This CDR3 has 15 residues. Trimming took 0 bases from V and 5 from J, leaving 13 bases between them. Per the germline V gene, CDR1 is LGHNA and CDR2 is YNFKEQ. The CDR3 nucleotides read TGTGCCAGCAGCCAAGATATGCGACCTGGGACTGAAGCTTTCTTT. Its translation: CASSQDMRPGTEAFF.

This clonotype was seen many times. The CDR3 DNA sequence: TGTGCCAGCAGCCAACCGGGACAGGGGCACACTGAAGCTTTCTTT. Its protein product is CASSQPGQGHTEAFF. The chain recombines TRBV3-1 with TRBJ1-1, with 10 bases matching TRBD1. Germline CDR1 LGHDT, CDR2 YNNKEL (reference sequence). The junction had 3 bases not matched to a gene; V was cut back by 2 bases and J by 3 bases. The CDR3 covers 15 residues.

This clonotype was observed a few times. The CDR3 loop is CSARRTGTSYEQYF. Written as DNA, the CDR3 is TGCAGTGCCCGAAGAACGGGAACATCCTACGAGCAGTACTTC. This sequence joins TRBV20-1 and TRBJ2-7, with D possibly being TRBD2 (5 bases). V was shortened by 6 bases and J by 1 base, with 16 bases between the two germline ends. Germline V gives CDR1 DFQATT, CDR2 SNEGSKA (reference sequence). This CDR3 comprises 14 residues.